This TCR beta chain emerged from a study of metastatic and nonmetastatic thyroid tumors. Germline V gene data show CDR1 as GTSNPN and CDR2 as SVGIG (reference sequence). The CDR3 is made up of 17 amino acids. Germline trimming cut 0 bases from V and 1 base from J; bases unmatched to any gene: 11. Before thyroid surgery, none of the patients had received any treatment. TCRdb reprocessed the PCR reads using MiXCR. Among roughly 30,000 clones listed, about 30% were seen once. The chain uses TRBV30 and TRBJ2-7; 8 bases match TRBD1. The TCR was taken from a female donor with papillary thyroid cancer or a benign thyroid nodule (not recorded which). Some clones in this sample may be carry-over from other donors' samples. The sequencing input was blood. The CDR3 loop reads CAWSVPHQGARSYEQYF. The CDR3 region has the DNA TGTGCCTGGAGTGTACCCCATCAGGGGGCAAGGTCCTACGAGCAGTACTTC. Full variable domain (missing parts from reference TRBV30 and TRBJ2-7): SQTIHQWPATLVQPVGSPLSLECTVEGTSNPNLYWYRQAAGRGLQLLFYSVGIGQISSEVPQNLSASRPQDRQFILSSKKLLLSDSGFYLCAWSVPHQGARSYEQYFGPGTRLTVT.